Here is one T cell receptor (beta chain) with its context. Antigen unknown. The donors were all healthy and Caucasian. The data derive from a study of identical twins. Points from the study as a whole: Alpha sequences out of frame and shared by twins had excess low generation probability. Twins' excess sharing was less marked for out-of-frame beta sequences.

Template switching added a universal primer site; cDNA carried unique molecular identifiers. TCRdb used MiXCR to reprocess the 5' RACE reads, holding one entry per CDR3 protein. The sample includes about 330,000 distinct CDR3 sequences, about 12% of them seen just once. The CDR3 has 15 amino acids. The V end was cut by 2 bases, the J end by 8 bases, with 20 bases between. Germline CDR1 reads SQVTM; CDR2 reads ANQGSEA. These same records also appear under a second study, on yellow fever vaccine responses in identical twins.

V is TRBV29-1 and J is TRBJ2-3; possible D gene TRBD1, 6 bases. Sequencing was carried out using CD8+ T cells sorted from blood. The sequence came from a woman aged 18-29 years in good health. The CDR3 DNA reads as TGCAGCGTTGAAACACCGGGACACCGCTTGGGTACGCAGTATTTT. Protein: CSVETPGHRLGTQYF.